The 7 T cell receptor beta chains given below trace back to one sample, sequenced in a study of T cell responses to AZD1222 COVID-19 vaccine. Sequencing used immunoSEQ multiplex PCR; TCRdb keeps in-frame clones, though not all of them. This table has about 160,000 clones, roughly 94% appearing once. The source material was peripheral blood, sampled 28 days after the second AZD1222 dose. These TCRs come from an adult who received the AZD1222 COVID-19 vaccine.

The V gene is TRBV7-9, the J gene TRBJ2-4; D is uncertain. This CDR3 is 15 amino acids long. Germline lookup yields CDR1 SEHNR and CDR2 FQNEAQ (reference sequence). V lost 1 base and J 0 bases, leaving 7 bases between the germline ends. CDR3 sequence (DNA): TGTGCCAGCAGCTTAGTAGGGCAAGCCAAAAACATTCAGTACTTC. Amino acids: CASSLVGQAKNIQYF.

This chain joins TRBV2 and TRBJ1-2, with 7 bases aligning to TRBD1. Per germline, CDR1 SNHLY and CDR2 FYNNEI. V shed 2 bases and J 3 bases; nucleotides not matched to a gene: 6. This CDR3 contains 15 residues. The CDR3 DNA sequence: TGTGCCAGCAGTGAAACTTGGGACAGCTACTATGGCTACACCTTC. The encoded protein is CASSETWDSYYGYTF.

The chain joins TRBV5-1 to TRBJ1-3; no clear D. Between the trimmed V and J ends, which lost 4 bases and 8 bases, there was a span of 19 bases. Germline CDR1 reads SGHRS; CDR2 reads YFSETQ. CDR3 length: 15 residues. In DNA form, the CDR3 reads TGCGCCAGCAGCCCGATTCCGGCGCCGAGCTACACCATATATTTT. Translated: CASSPIPAPSYTIYF.

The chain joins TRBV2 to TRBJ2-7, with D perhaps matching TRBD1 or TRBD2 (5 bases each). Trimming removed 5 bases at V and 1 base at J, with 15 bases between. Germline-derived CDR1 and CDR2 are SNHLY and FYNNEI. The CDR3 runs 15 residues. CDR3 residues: CASSYGDLRSYEQYF. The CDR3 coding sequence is TGTGCCAGCAGTTACGGGGACCTTCGTTCCTACGAGCAGTACTTC.

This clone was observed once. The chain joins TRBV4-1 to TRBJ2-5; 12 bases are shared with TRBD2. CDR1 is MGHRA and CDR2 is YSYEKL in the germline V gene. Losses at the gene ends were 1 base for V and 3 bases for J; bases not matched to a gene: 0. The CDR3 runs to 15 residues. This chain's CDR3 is CASSQGLAGEETQYF. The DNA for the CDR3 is TGCGCCAGCAGCCAAGGACTAGCGGGGGAAGAGACCCAGTACTTC.

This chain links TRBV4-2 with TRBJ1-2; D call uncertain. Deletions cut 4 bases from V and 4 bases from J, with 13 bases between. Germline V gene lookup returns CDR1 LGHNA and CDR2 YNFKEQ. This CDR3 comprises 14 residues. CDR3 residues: CASSLLGTVYGYTF. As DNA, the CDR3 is TGTGCCAGCAGCCTCTTAGGCACGGTCTATGGCTACACCTTC.

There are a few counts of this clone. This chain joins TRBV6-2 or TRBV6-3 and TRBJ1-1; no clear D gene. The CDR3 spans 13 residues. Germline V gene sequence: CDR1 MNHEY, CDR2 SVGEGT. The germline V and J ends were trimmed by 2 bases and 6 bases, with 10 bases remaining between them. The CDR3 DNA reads TGTGCCAGCAGTTACGGGCAGTTCGCTGAAGCTTTCTTT. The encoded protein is CASSYGQFAEAFF.